The rows below give T cell receptor beta chains drawn from one sample of a study of blood T cell repertoires in COVID-19. Measured with immunoSEQ multiplex PCR; TCRdb has only the in-frame clones, and not every one. In the table there are roughly 190,000 clones, 75% to 90% of which are singletons. The sample was PBMCs or T cells enriched from blood (not recorded which). The receptor set was obtained from a woman under 30 who had recovered from COVID-19. Both conserved end residues are part of each CDR3. Each record gives: V gene, clone size, J gene, D gene, CDR3 DNA, CDR3 protein. A D gene is named only where the DNA matches it firmly. Where a row states a size, it is once, few, many or the class of an expanded clone; other rows omit it.

V: TRBV7-3
size: -
J: TRBJ1-4
D: -
DNA: TGTGCCAGCAGCTCCCACGGGACACCAACTAATGAAAAACTGTTTTTT
CDR3: CASSSHGTPTNEKLFF

V: TRBV28
size: -
J: TRBJ2-7
D: -
DNA: TGTGCCAGCAGTTCGCAGGGTTTTGAGCAGTACTTC
CDR3: CASSSQGFEQYF

V: TRBV11-2
size: -
J: TRBJ1-1
D: TRBD1
DNA: TGTGCCAGCAGCTTAGGGCTCCTAGGGGGACAGGGATGGACTGAAGCTTTCTTT
CDR3: CASSLGLLGGQGWTEAFF

V: TRBV4-1
size: -
J: TRBJ2-1
D: -
DNA: TGCGCCAGCAGCCGCCTAGGATTCAATGAGCAGTTCTTC
CDR3: CASSRLGFNEQFF

V: TRBV4-1
size: -
J: TRBJ2-4
D: TRBD1
DNA: TGCGCCAGCAGTTTCACAGGGGGCGATCTGAACATTCAGTACTTC
CDR3: CASSFTGGDLNIQYF

V: TRBV6-5
size: -
J: TRBJ2-2
D: -
DNA: TGTGCCAGCAGCAGGGGACAAAACACCGGGGAGCTGTTTTTT
CDR3: CASSRGQNTGELFF

V: TRBV24-1
size: -
J: TRBJ2-7
D: -
DNA: TGTGCCACCAGTGATCCCCGGGACACAGCCTACGAGCAGTACTTC
CDR3: CATSDPRDTAYEQYF

V: TRBV27
size: once
J: TRBJ2-2
D: -
DNA: TGTGCCAGCAGGACACAGGAGCAGCACACCGGGGAGCTGTTTTTT
CDR3: CASRTQEQHTGELFF

V: TRBV15
size: -
J: TRBJ2-2
D: TRBD1
DNA: TGTGCCACCGCAGACAGGGAAGACACCGGGGAGCTGTTTTTT
CDR3: CATADREDTGELFF

V: TRBV29-1
size: -
J: TRBJ1-2
D: TRBD1
DNA: TGCAGCGTCAGACAGGGAATGTGGGGCTACACCTTC
CDR3: CSVRQGMWGYTF

V: TRBV4-1
size: once
J: TRBJ1-5
D: -
DNA: TGCGCCAGCAAGGTCGACGGGGTAGTGGGTCAGCCCCAGCATTTT
CDR3: CASKVDGVVGQPQHF

V: TRBV28
size: -
J: TRBJ1-5
D: -
DNA: TGTGCCAGCAGGGGAGGGGGTAGGAGCCAGCATTTT
CDR3: CASRGGGRSQHF

V: TRBV27
size: -
J: TRBJ2-7
D: TRBD2
DNA: TGTGCCAGCCGCCTCAAACTAGCGGTCCACTCCTACGAGCAGTACTTC
CDR3: CASRLKLAVHSYEQYF

V: TRBV4-1
size: -
J: TRBJ2-7
D: TRBD2
DNA: TGCGCCAGCAGCCAGAACTGGCTAGCGGCAACCTACGAGCAGTACTTC
CDR3: CASSQNWLAATYEQYF

V: TRBV28
size: -
J: TRBJ2-3
D: -
DNA: TGTGCCACTGGGGGGAACACAGATACGCAGTATTTT
CDR3: CATGGNTDTQYF

V: TRBV30
size: -
J: TRBJ2-5
D: -
DNA: TGTGCCTGGGGATACGTTAAGAGCGGAGGAGAGACCCAGTACTTC
CDR3: CAWGYVKSGGETQYF

V: TRBV11-2
size: -
J: TRBJ2-1
D: TRBD2
DNA: TGTGCCAGCAGCCGCACCGGGACTAGAGGAGCCAATGAGCAGTTCTTC
CDR3: CASSRTGTRGANEQFF

V: TRBV6-2/TRBV6-3
size: -
J: TRBJ2-1
D: -
DNA: TGTGCCAGCAGTCGAACTGCTATCACCTACAATGAGCAGTTCTTC
CDR3: CASSRTAITYNEQFF

V: TRBV5-4
size: -
J: TRBJ2-7
D: -
DNA: TGTGCCAGCAGCTTGAGTGAACTACCCTTACCCAACGAGCAGTACTTC
CDR3: CASSLSELPLPNEQYF

V: TRBV7-9
size: once
J: TRBJ1-2
D: TRBD1
DNA: TGTGCCAGCAGCGACAGGGTGGGTTATGGCTACACCTTC
CDR3: CASSDRVGYGYTF

V: TRBV5-4
size: -
J: TRBJ1-1
D: TRBD1
DNA: TGTGCCAGCTTGGGGGGACAGGGGACGAGTGAAGCTTTCTTT
CDR3: CASLGGQGTSEAFF

V: TRBV7-3
size: -
J: TRBJ2-3
D: TRBD2
DNA: TGTGCCAGCAGCTCCGGGACTAGCGGGAGATCAGATACGCAGTATTTT
CDR3: CASSSGTSGRSDTQYF

V: TRBV4-3
size: -
J: TRBJ2-1
D: TRBD2
DNA: TGCGCCAGCAGCCGCAAACTAGCGGGAGGTCTCTCCTACAATGAGCAGTTCTTC
CDR3: CASSRKLAGGLSYNEQFF

V: TRBV5-1
size: -
J: TRBJ2-5
D: -
DNA: TGCGCCAGCAGCCTTGGGTCGGGTCCAGAGACCCAGTACTTC
CDR3: CASSLGSGPETQYF

V: TRBV12-1
size: -
J: TRBJ2-2
D: -
DNA: TGTGCCAGCAGCTTTGGGACAGTGGGGGATACCGGGGAGCTGTTTTTT
CDR3: CASSFGTVGDTGELFF

V: TRBV5-1
size: once
J: TRBJ1-1
D: TRBD1
DNA: TGCGCCAGCAGCCTAGGGACAGTTGATAATGAAGCTTTCTTT
CDR3: CASSLGTVDNEAFF

V: TRBV3-1/TRBV3-2
size: -
J: TRBJ2-5
D: TRBD2
DNA: TGTGCCAGCAGCCAAGGAATCCAGCGGGAGATTGGAGAGACCCAGTACTTC
CDR3: CASSQGIQREIGETQYF

V: TRBV5-1
size: -
J: TRBJ2-2
D: TRBD2
DNA: TGCGCCAGCAGCTGGAGACTAGCGGGAGGGACCGGGGAGCTGTTTTTT
CDR3: CASSWRLAGGTGELFF

V: TRBV6-5
size: -
J: TRBJ2-7
D: -
DNA: TGTGCCAGCAGTTACCCCGGTGAGGCGCATTGGCAGTACTTC
CDR3: CASSYPGEAHWQYF

V: TRBV27
size: -
J: TRBJ2-1
D: TRBD2
DNA: TGTGCCAGCAGTTTCAGCGGGAGCTCCTACAATGAGCAGTTCTTC
CDR3: CASSFSGSSYNEQFF

V: TRBV5-6
size: once
J: TRBJ1-1
D: -
DNA: TGTGCCAGCAGCTTGGCAGGGCTGGACACTGAAGCTTTCTTT
CDR3: CASSLAGLDTEAFF

V: TRBV28
size: -
J: TRBJ1-1
D: -
DNA: TGTGCCAGCAGTTTCGGGCGGGGGGCTTTCTTT
CDR3: CASSFGRGAFF